This T cell receptor (beta chain) comes out of a study of human T cells and chemical hapten exposure. About the study: Patients were mainly female, each with alopecia areata, totalis or universalis. Per-sample TCR yield variability stemmed mainly from small pooled library volume differences. Notes on the study in general: Expanded TCRs made up significantly more big CDR3 similarity clusters than controls did.

Time point of the sample: patch test 2, 6 weeks after DPC sensitization. Indicated treatment: therapeutic diphenylcyclopropenone sensitization with weekly scalp DPC. In germline, CDR1 is LGHDT, CDR2 YNNKEL (reference sequence). The ends were cut back, 3 bases at V and 4 bases at J, with 10 bases in the middle. The CDR3 totals 13 residues. TCRdb re-derived calls from the RACE reads in MiXCR, one entry per CDR3 protein. Seen here are roughly 380,000 distinct CDR3 sequences, more than 5% observed once, and the top ten hold 4.5% to 6%. This clonotype has ten or more counts. Its antigen is currently unknown.

V usage is TRBV3-1 and J usage is TRBJ2-7; D perhaps matches TRBD1 (5 bases). The TCR sequence derives from a woman aged 18-29 years with alopecia areata. Some clones in this sample may be carry-over from other donors' samples. The sample was whole blood, taken in connection with sensitization to the hapten diphenylcyclopropenone (DPC). The CDR3 region is CASSQFAGYEQYF. Written as DNA, the CDR3 is TGTGCCAGCAGCCAGTTTGCAGGGTACGAGCAGTACTTC.